What follows describes a single T cell receptor beta chain. The source of the sample is a study of OX40 agonist ivuxolimab in advanced cancers. Study details: Antecedent anti-PD-1, anti-PD-L1 or anti-CTLA-4 therapy was permissible, with over 35% having received some.

The assay was immunoSEQ multiplex PCR, and TCRdb's table has in-frame clones only and misses some. The data contain roughly 80,000 clones, 75% to 90% of them singletons. The CDR3 totals 18 residues. Germline lookup yields CDR1 SEHNR and CDR2 FQNEAQ (reference sequence). The germline V and J ends were trimmed by 7 bases and 2 bases, with 25 bases remaining between them. The source of this sequence is an adult with an advanced solid tumor such as melanoma, head and neck, liver or kidney cancer. V gene TRBV7-9 combines with J gene TRBJ2-3; D unclear. This specimen was CD4+ or CD8+ T cells sorted from blood, taken in a trial of the OX40 agonist ivuxolimab. CDR3 region: CASTVGQGPNPHTDTQYF. The CDR3 DNA follows: TGTGCCAGCACCGTAGGGCAAGGCCCCAACCCGCACACAGATACGCAGTATTTT.